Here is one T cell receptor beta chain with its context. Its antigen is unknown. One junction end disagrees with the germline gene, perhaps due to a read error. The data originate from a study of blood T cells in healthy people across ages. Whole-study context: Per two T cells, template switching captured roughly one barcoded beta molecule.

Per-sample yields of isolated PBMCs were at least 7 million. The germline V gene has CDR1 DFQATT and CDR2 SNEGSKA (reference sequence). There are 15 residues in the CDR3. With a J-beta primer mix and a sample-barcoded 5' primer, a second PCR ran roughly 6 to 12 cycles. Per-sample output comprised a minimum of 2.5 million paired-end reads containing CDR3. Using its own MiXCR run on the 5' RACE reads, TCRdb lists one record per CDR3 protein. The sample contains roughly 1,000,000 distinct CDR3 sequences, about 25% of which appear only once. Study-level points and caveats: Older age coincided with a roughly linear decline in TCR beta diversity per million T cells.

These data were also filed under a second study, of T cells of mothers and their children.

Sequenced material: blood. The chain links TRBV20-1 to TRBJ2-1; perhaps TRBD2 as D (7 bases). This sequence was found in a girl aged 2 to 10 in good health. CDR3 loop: CSARGWEGSYDEQFF. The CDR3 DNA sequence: TGCAGTGCAAGGGGGTGGGAGGGCTCCTACGATGAGCAGTTCTTC.